This T cell receptor (beta chain) was sequenced in a study of somatic mutations in cytotoxic T cells in rheumatoid arthritis. Regarding this clone: Its antigen remains unidentified.

Profiled with immunoSEQ multiplex PCR; TCRdb holds only in-frame clones, not every one. The top ten clones hold roughly 17% of a sample with about 15,000 clones, about 93% of them seen once. Study-wide results and caveats: Slight TRBV07 underrepresentation in rheumatoid arthritis patients went unadjusted for multiple comparisons. The study found CD8+ clonality increased with age in rheumatoid arthritis patients, not healthy controls. The clonality of CD8+ T cells was not significantly different between rheumatoid arthritis patients and age-matched healthy controls.

By positive magnetic bead selection, CD4+ and CD8+ cells were isolated, and their purity was checked by flow cytometry. Germline lookup yields CDR1 SGHRS and CDR2 YFSETQ. The CDR3 covers 15 residues. V shed 4 bases, J shed 5 bases, and the junction held 7 bases outside the gene matches. This chain uses TRBV5-1 with TRBJ2-1; 9 positions agree with TRBD2. The TCR originated in a man aged 65-85 years with rheumatoid arthritis. The specimen was CD4+ T cells sorted from blood. The CDR3 loop is CASSPGTSSDNEQFF. CDR3 bases: TGCGCCAGCAGCCCCGGGACTAGCAGCGACAATGAGCAGTTCTTC.